Detailed here is one T cell receptor beta chain. Its antigen is unidentified. The libraries were made with immunoSEQ v3. Libraries were sequenced to around 2 million read pairs (survey) or roughly 5-6.5 million (deep). Here immunoSEQ multiplex PCR was the method, and the copy in TCRdb shows in-frame clones only, minus some. The table shows about 50,000 clones, with 70% to 80% occurring only once. The CDR3 is made up of 12 amino acids. V was pared by 7 bases and J by 12 bases, with 17 bases between. Germline V CDR1 and CDR2: SGHAT, FQNNGV. Noted time point: pre-treatment sample, taken before nivolumab and TIL therapy. The entry originates in a study of TIL therapy for anti-PD-1-resistant metastatic lung cancer. Study-wide context: Median tumor PD-L1 proportion score was approximately 5.7%. Tumors carried a median 1.5 non-synonymous mutations per megabase.

General study points: Infused TIL clonotypes partially replaced the baseline blood repertoire, then decayed over months.

The chain joins TRBV11-2 to TRBJ2-3; tentatively, D is TRBD1 or TRBD2 (5 bases each). The starting material was blood, obtained at baseline. The TCR was taken from a woman aged 25-80 years with non-small cell lung cancer. CDR3 nucleotide sequence: TGTGCCAGCACGATTACGACCGGGACCCAGTATTTT. This codes for CASTITTGTQYF. Full variable domain (missing parts from reference TRBV11-2 and TRBJ2-3): EAGVAQSPRYKIIEKRQSVAFWCNPISGHATLYWYQQILGQGPKLLIQFQNNGVVDDSQLPKDRFSAERLKGVDSTLKIQPAKLEDSAVYLCASTITTGTQYFGPGTRLTVL.